This record concerns one T cell receptor (beta chain) sequence. The data belong to a study of blood T cell repertoires in COVID-19. As for the study in general: PBMCs, B-cell-depleted T cells, or T cells provided the cDNA or gDNA that made up the material.

Trimming removed 7 bases from V and 1 base from J, with 10 bases in between. The CDR3 spans 14 residues. Looked up from germline, CDR1 is MDHEN and CDR2 is SYDVKM. The data were produced by immunoSEQ multiplex PCR, yet TCRdb's version contains in-frame clones alone and is incomplete. The data hold some 270,000 clones, with more than 65% observed a single time. V usage is TRBV28 and J usage is TRBJ2-2; D ambiguous. Specimen: peripheral blood. This sequence was found in a person aged 70 to 85 with COVID-19, enrolled during active disease. The CDR3, as DNA: TGTGCCAGCATAGGCCAGGTGAACACCGGGGAGCTGTTTTTT. Encoded protein: CASIGQVNTGELFF.